Shown below are 5 T cell receptor beta chains from a single sample sequenced in a study of cytomegalovirus exposure and HLA in healthy donors. PCR amplification relied on 60 Vbeta primers (plus 13 Jbeta primers). Sequenced by immunoSEQ multiplex PCR; TCRdb stores in-frame clones only, minus some. The table lists around 150,000 clones, 75% to 80% of them singletons. Sequencing was performed on PBMCs. The source is a male donor in good health and CMV-seronegative.

The V call is TRBV5-4, the J call TRBJ2-5; tentatively, D is TRBD2 (6 bases). This CDR3 has 15 amino acids. The ends were cut back, 5 bases at V and 4 bases at J, with 18 bases in the middle. Germline V gives CDR1 SGHNT, CDR2 YYREEE (reference sequence). CDR3 protein: CASRPGTLGPETQYF. The CDR3 region has the DNA TGTGCCAGCAGACCCGGGACTTTAGGGCCAGAGACCCAGTACTTC.

The chain joins TRBV18 to TRBJ2-7; the D gene is possibly TRBD2 (6 bases). The germline V gene encodes CDR1 KGHSH and CDR2 LQKENI. The V end lost 6 bases, the J end lost 7 bases, and 16 bases lay between the germline ends. CDR3 length: 13 amino acids. CDR3 loop: CASSPGGEREQYF. CDR3 coding DNA: TGTGCCAGCTCCCCGGGCGGGGAAAGGGAGCAGTACTTC.

The genes are TRBV6-4 and TRBJ2-2, with D possibly matching TRBD1 (5 bases). The CDR3 is 15 amino acids. From germline, CDR1 is MRHNA and CDR2 SNTAGT. Trimming removed 2 bases from V and 3 bases from J, with 10 bases in between. The CDR3 region is CASSDGRAHTGELFF. In DNA, the CDR3 is TGTGCCAGCAGTGACGGCAGGGCCCACACCGGGGAGCTGTTTTTT.

The gene calls are TRBV27 and TRBJ1-4; D is possibly TRBD1 (6 bases). The germline V gene encodes CDR1 MNHEY and CDR2 SMNVEV (reference sequence). The V and J ends lost 3 bases and 0 bases respectively, with 17 bases between them. The CDR3 consists of 18 residues. As DNA, the CDR3 is TGTGCCAGCAGTTTTGTGACAGGAGGTCCCGCAACTAATGAAAAACTGTTTTTT. Translated, it gives CASSFVTGGPATNEKLFF.

The chain employs TRBV11-2 and TRBJ1-2; D unclear. Trimming stripped 0 bases from V and 6 bases from J, with 14 bases between. The CDR3 runs to 15 residues. Germline values: CDR1 SGHAT, CDR2 FQNNGV. The CDR3 here is CASSLDGGVGHGYTF. The CDR3 DNA is TGTGCCAGCAGCTTAGATGGCGGGGTGGGTCATGGCTACACCTTC.